This T cell receptor (beta chain) was profiled in a study of CD8+ T cells in alopecia areata. The germline V and J ends were trimmed by 0 bases and 7 bases, with 10 bases remaining between them. The CDR3 is 14 amino acids. Germline V gene lookup returns CDR1 MGHRA and CDR2 YSYEKL. RNA was isolated and reverse transcribed to cDNA, the sequencing template. The data were produced by immunoSEQ multiplex PCR, yet TCRdb's version contains in-frame clones alone and is incomplete. The table shows around 300,000 clones, with 50% to 75% occurring only once. The treatment here: oral pan-JAK inhibitor, 5-10 mg twice daily.

This clonotype was sampled from a human donor with alopecia areata. This chain connects TRBV4-1 to TRBJ2-1; possible D gene TRBD1, 5 bases. This material consisted of CD4+ T cells sorted from blood, taken at roughly week 53, from a patient treated with tofacitinib. The CDR3: CASSQDPTANEQFF. The CDR3 DNA reads as TGCGCCAGCAGCCAAGATCCGACAGCTAATGAGCAGTTCTTC.